These T cell receptor beta chains were read from a single sample in a study of blood T cell repertoires in COVID-19. Repertoires were generated with immunoSEQ multiplex PCR, while TCRdb's copy carries only in-frame clones and drops some. The profile shows 180,000 or so clones, just under 85% of them singletons. The sequencing sample was made of peripheral blood. These receptors originate from a human donor with acute or convalescent COVID-19. The donor label of this sample is uncertain. The CDR3 runs from the conserved cysteine through the conserved F or W. The D gene is left open where the match is weak. The size field is filled for only some rows; it gives once, few, many or a size class.

>-|TRBV27|TRBJ2-3|-
CASSLIQRSDTQYF
TGTGCCAGCAGTTTAATACAGCGGTCAGATACGCAGTATTTT
>few|TRBV10-3|TRBJ2-5|-
CAISRGGSDETQYF
TGTGCCATCAGTCGGGGTGGTAGTGATGAGACCCAGTACTTC
>-|TRBV7-8|TRBJ2-2|TRBD2
CASSSTLTSGSVGELFF
TGTGCCAGCAGCTCAACCCTAACTAGCGGGAGTGTCGGGGAGCTGTTTTTT
>-|TRBV21-1|TRBJ1-5|-
CASSKGSGSPYLYSNQPQHF
TGTGCCAGCAGCAAAGGGTCCGGGTCCCCTTATTTATATAGCAATCAGCCCCAGCATTTT
>-|TRBV28|TRBJ1-1|-
CASSPPDRVKAEAFF
TGTGCCAGCAGTCCCCCAGACCGGGTGAAGGCTGAAGCTTTCTTT
>-|TRBV28|TRBJ1-2|-
CASSDTGVYGYTF
TGTGCCAGCAGTGACACAGGAGTCTATGGCTACACCTTC
>-|TRBV7-8|TRBJ1-5|-
CASSLAPRALNQPQHF
TGTGCCAGCAGCTTAGCGCCCAGGGCGCTCAATCAGCCCCAGCATTTT
>-|TRBV28|TRBJ2-7|-
CASSTEYEQYF
TGTGCCAGCAGCACAGAGTACGAGCAGTACTTC
>-|TRBV5-4|TRBJ2-1|TRBD2
CASSYGLAGYNEQFF
TGTGCCAGCAGCTACGGACTAGCGGGGTACAATGAGCAGTTCTTC
>-|TRBV3-1/TRBV3-2|TRBJ1-2|TRBD1
CASSRTGEGYTF
TGTGCCAGCAGCCGGACAGGGGAAGGCTACACCTTC
>-|TRBV3-1/TRBV3-2|TRBJ2-7|TRBD2
CASSQRGLAGPFYEQYF
TGTGCCAGCAGCCAGAGGGGACTAGCGGGACCATTCTACGAGCAGTACTTC
>-|TRBV14|TRBJ2-7|-
CASSQPYSRDEQYF
TGTGCCAGCAGCCAACCCTATTCTCGGGACGAGCAGTACTTC
>few|TRBV28|TRBJ1-6|-
CASIRDSWNSPLHF
TGTGCCAGCATCCGGGACTCATGGAATTCACCCCTCCACTTT
>-|TRBV18|TRBJ1-1|TRBD1
CASSPGTGATEAFF
TGTGCCAGCTCACCCGGGACAGGGGCCACTGAAGCTTTCTTT
>-|TRBV29-1|TRBJ1-2|TRBD1
CSVESGQGKYGYTF
TGCAGCGTTGAGTCGGGACAGGGGAAGTATGGCTACACCTTC
>-|TRBV7-9|TRBJ2-5|TRBD1
CASRWTGRETQYF
TGTGCCAGCAGATGGACAGGTCGGGAGACCCAGTACTTC
>-|TRBV9|TRBJ2-5|TRBD1
CASSVGGTGGMETQYF
TGTGCCAGCAGCGTAGGCGGGACAGGAGGCATGGAGACCCAGTACTTC
>-|TRBV6-6|TRBJ2-7|TRBD1
CASSDDEGGAYEQYF
TGTGCCAGCAGTGATGACGAAGGGGGCGCTTACGAGCAGTACTTC
>-|TRBV5-5|TRBJ1-4|-
CASSKDSGGQKLFF
TGTGCCAGCAGCAAGGACAGCGGAGGTCAAAAACTGTTTTTT
>few|TRBV5-1|TRBJ2-2|-
CASSGGGKATGELFF
TGCGCCAGCAGTGGTGGCGGGAAAGCCACCGGGGAGCTGTTTTTT
>-|TRBV18|TRBJ1-2|-
CASSEDRNYGYTF
TGTGCCAGCTCTGAGGACAGAAACTATGGCTACACCTTC
>-|TRBV7-9|TRBJ2-3|TRBD2
CASSLVAGASDTQYF
TGTGCCAGCAGCTTAGTAGCGGGAGCATCAGATACGCAGTATTTT
>-|TRBV19|TRBJ1-2|-
CASSIFQAFPSNYGYTF
TGTGCCAGTAGTATTTTCCAGGCCTTCCCATCTAACTATGGCTACACCTTC
>-|TRBV5-1|TRBJ2-5|-
CASRGGTDGTQYF
TGCGCCAGCAGAGGTGGCACAGACGGGACCCAGTACTTC
>-|TRBV28|TRBJ1-1|TRBD1
CASRPRDRVLPEAFF
TGTGCCAGCCGACCAAGGGACAGGGTTTTACCCGAAGCTTTCTTT
>-|TRBV12-3/TRBV12-4|TRBJ1-1|-
CASSLGGGTEAFF
TGTGCCAGCAGTTTAGGGGGGGGCACTGAAGCTTTCTTT
>few|TRBV28|TRBJ1-5|TRBD1
CASSPQGGYNQPQHF
TGTGCCAGCAGTCCTCAAGGGGGCTACAATCAGCCCCAGCATTTT
>once|TRBV7-3|TRBJ2-7|TRBD1
CASSLGGQGVYEQYF
TGTGCCAGCAGCCTAGGTGGACAGGGGGTCTACGAGCAGTACTTC
>-|TRBV12-3/TRBV12-4|TRBJ2-2|-
CASRATYTGELFF
TGTGCCAGCAGAGCGACCTACACCGGGGAGCTGTTTTTT